Listed here are 15 T cell receptor beta chains from one sample, sequenced in a study of T cell changes during pregnancy in multiple sclerosis. Measured with immunoSEQ multiplex PCR; TCRdb has only the in-frame clones, and not every one. Of 90,000 to 120,000 clones in the sample, 85% to 95% were seen once. Material: peripheral blood, obtained in the third trimester of pregnancy. These receptors all come from a female donor in good health, enrolled as a control in a pregnancy study.

The chain is built from TRBV13 and TRBJ2-7; no definite D call. The V gene's germline CDR1 is PRHDT and CDR2 FYEKMQ (reference sequence). The CDR3 has 13 amino acids. Trimming pared 5 bases from V and 5 bases from J, leaving 13 bases between. This CDR3 is CASSANLEHEQYF. The CDR3 region has the DNA TGTGCCAGCAGCGCAAATCTAGAACACGAGCAGTACTTC.

V is TRBV5-1 and J is TRBJ1-2; 7 positions match TRBD1. The length of the CDR3 is 15 residues. CDR1 is SGHRS and CDR2 is YFSETQ in the germline V gene. J lost 2 bases, V lost 0 bases, and 4 bases had no gene match. The CDR3 coding sequence is TGCGCCAGCAGCTTGGGTGGGACAGAGAACTATGGCTACACCTTC. It translates to CASSLGGTENYGYTF.

The rearrangement joins TRBV7-2 to TRBJ1-2, with D possibly TRBD1 on 5 matching bases. CDR3 length: 14 amino acids. CDR1 is SGHTA, CDR2 FQGNSA, per germline. V lost 9 bases and J lost 4, with 18 bases in between. The CDR3 loop reads CASSSGARVYGYTF. CDR3 nucleotide sequence: TGTGCCAGTAGTAGCGGGGCCCGGGTCTATGGCTACACCTTC.

The V call is TRBV6-5, the J call TRBJ2-3; D gene uncertain. The V end lost 6 bases, the J end lost 1 base, and 8 bases lay between the germline ends. Germline CDR1 reads MNHEY; CDR2 reads SVGAGI. CDR3 size: 13 residues. CDR3 sequence: CASSPGRTDTQYF. In DNA form, the CDR3 reads TGTGCCAGCAGCCCGGGTCGCACAGATACGCAGTATTTT.

Only a few counts were recorded for this clone. The rearrangement links TRBV7-9 to TRBJ2-5, with D perhaps TRBD2 (6 bases). The germline V and J ends were trimmed by 2 bases and 1 base, with 11 bases remaining between them. CDR1 and CDR2 (germline): SEHNR, FQNEAQ (reference sequence). This CDR3 has 15 amino acids. The CDR3 sequence: CASSLPGTGQETQYF. Here the CDR3 DNA reads TGTGCCAGCAGCTTACCTGGGACTGGCCAAGAGACCCAGTACTTC.

The chain has TRBV25-1 and TRBJ1-1; weak D call: TRBD1 (5 bases). Deletions cut 3 bases from V and 1 base from J, with 9 bases between. Germline V lookup: CDR1 MGHDK, CDR2 SYGVNS. The CDR3 contains 14 residues. CDR3 sequence (DNA): TGTGCCAGCAGTGACCAACAGGAGAACACTGAAGCTTTCTTT. It encodes CASSDQQENTEAFF.

V gene TRBV9 combines with J gene TRBJ1-2; TRBD1 might be the D (5 bases). The germline V gene has CDR1 SGDLS and CDR2 YYNGEE. This CDR3 is 14 amino acids long. Trimming pared 0 bases from V and 3 bases from J, leaving 9 bases between. The CDR3 loop reads CASSVALGDYGYTF. The CDR3 nucleotides are TGTGCCAGCAGCGTAGCGCTAGGGGACTATGGCTACACCTTC. The full variable domain, in which reference TRBV9 and TRBJ1-2 provide the parts outside the CDR3, is DSGVTQTPKHLITATGQRVTLRCSPRSGDLSVYWYQQSLDQGLQFLIQYYNGEERAKGNILERFSAQQFPDLHSELNLSSLELGDSALYFCASSVALGDYGYTFGSGTRLTVV.

The genes are TRBV18 and TRBJ2-7; maybe TRBD1 (6 bases). Trimming shortened V by 3 bases and J by 1 base, and 28 bases separated the two germline ends. The length of the CDR3 is 20 residues. Per the germline V gene, CDR1 is KGHSH and CDR2 is LQKENI. The CDR3 sequence is CASSPRKGETLRDRSYEQYF. The CDR3 DNA reads as TGTGCCAGCTCACCCCGGAAGGGGGAAACTCTGCGCGATCGGTCCTACGAGCAGTACTTC.

The chain combines TRBV11-2 with TRBJ2-5; 8 nucleotides align to TRBD2. In germline, CDR1 is SGHAT, CDR2 FQNNGV. V was clipped by 4 bases and J by 1 base; unmatched bases: 2. The CDR3 consists of 14 residues. CDR3 residues: CASSSAGGQETQYF. CDR3 coding DNA: TGTGCCAGCAGCTCCGCGGGGGGCCAAGAGACCCAGTACTTC.

The V call is TRBV11-3, the J call TRBJ2-1; 9 nucleotides match TRBD2. V trimming: 0 bases; J trimming: 4 bases; junction bases outside the gene matches: 4. The CDR3 spans 16 residues. Looked up from germline, CDR1 is SGHNT and CDR2 is YENEEA. CDR3 coding DNA: TGTGCCAGCAGCTTAGATAGCGGGGGAACGTACAATGAGCAGTTCTTC. This translates into CASSLDSGGTYNEQFF.

The rearrangement joins TRBV21-1 to TRBJ2-5; the D call in the table, TRBD2, was not verified against the DNA. TRBV21-1 is tagged as a pseudogene. The CDR3 has 17 residues. CDR3 protein: CASSRVAGGPDQETQYF. In DNA form, the CDR3 reads TGTGCCAGCAGCAGAGTAGCGGGGGGGCCTGATCAAGAGACCCAGTACTTC.

The rearrangement uses TRBV5-1 and TRBJ2-5; TRBD1 matches at 7 bases. V lost 5 bases, J lost 2 bases, and 9 bases stayed unmatched. This CDR3 has 15 residues. CDR1 is SGHRS and CDR2 is YFSETQ in the germline V gene. CDR3 nucleotides: TGCGCCAGCAGTGTCGCCCCGGGACAGCAAGAGACCCAGTACTTC. This sequence encodes CASSVAPGQQETQYF.

The rearrangement joins TRBV6-1 to TRBJ2-5; weak D call: TRBD1 (5 bases). With 3 bases removed from V and 0 bases from J, the gap between germline ends came to 8 bases. The CDR3 has 14 residues. Germline V gene lookup returns CDR1 MNHNS and CDR2 SASEGT. In DNA form, the CDR3 reads TGTGCCAGCAGTGATAGACAGTACCAAGAGACCCAGTACTTC. This sequence encodes CASSDRQYQETQYF.

This sequence joins TRBV6-1 and TRBJ2-1; the match to TRBD2 covers 8 bases. Germline V CDR1 and CDR2: MNHNS, SASEGT. The CDR3 sequence is 15 residues long. V dropped 1 base and J dropped 8; count of bases not matched to a gene: 7. CDR3 residues: CASSEVSGGHYEQFF. The CDR3 region has the DNA TGTGCCAGCAGTGAAGTGTCGGGGGGGCACTATGAGCAGTTCTTC.

The chain has TRBV7-9 and TRBJ2-3; 7 nucleotides agree with TRBD1. Germline V gene lookup returns CDR1 SEHNR and CDR2 FQNEAQ (reference sequence). The CDR3 spans 16 residues. Trimming cost V 5 bases and J 0 bases; bases outside gene matches: 8. This chain's CDR3 is CASSPPGTVSTDTQYF. CDR3 coding DNA: TGTGCCAGCAGCCCGCCCGGGACAGTCAGCACAGATACGCAGTATTTT. Full variable domain (outside the CDR3, taken from reference TRBV7-9 and TRBJ2-3): DTGVSQNPRHKITKRGQNVTFRCDPISEHNRLYWYRQTLGQGPEFLTYFQNEAQLEKSRLLSDRFSAERPKGSFSTLEIQRTEQGDSAMYLCASSPPGTVSTDTQYFGPGTRLTVL.